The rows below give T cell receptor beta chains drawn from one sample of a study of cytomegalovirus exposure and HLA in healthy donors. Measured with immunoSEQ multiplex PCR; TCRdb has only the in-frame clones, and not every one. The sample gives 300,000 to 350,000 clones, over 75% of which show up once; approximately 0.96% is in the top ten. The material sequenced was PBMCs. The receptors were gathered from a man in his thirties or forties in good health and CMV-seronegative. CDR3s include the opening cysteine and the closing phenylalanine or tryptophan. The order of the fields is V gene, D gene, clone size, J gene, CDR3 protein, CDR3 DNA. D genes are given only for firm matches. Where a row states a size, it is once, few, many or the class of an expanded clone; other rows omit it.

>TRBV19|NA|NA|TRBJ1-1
CASIQGFSEAFF
TGTGCCAGTATTCAGGGTTTCTCTGAAGCTTTCTTT
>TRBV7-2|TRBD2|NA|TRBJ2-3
CASSISGGAGDTQYF
TGTGCCAGCAGCATAAGCGGGGGGGCCGGAGATACGCAGTATTTT
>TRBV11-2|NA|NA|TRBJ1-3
CASSSSGTPGNTIYF
TGTGCCAGCAGCTCGTCCGGGACACCTGGAAACACCATATATTTT
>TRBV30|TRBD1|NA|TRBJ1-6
CAWSGQGNSPLHF
TGTGCCTGGAGTGGACAGGGAAATTCACCCCTCCACTTT
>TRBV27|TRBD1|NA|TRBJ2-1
CASSLDRAHEQFF
TGTGCCAGCAGTTTAGACAGGGCCCATGAGCAGTTCTTC
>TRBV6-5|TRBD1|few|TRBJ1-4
CASRPGTESEKLFF
TGTGCCAGCAGGCCCGGGACAGAGAGTGAAAAACTGTTTTTT
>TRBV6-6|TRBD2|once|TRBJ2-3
CASSYGRGSTDTQYF
TGTGCCAGCAGTTACGGGCGGGGGAGCACAGATACGCAGTATTTT
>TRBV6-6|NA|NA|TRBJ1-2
CASSFRQEPINYGYTF
TGTGCCAGCAGTTTCCGACAGGAGCCAATTAACTATGGCTACACCTTC
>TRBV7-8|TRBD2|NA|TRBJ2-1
CASSPVRLAGGRPSNEQFF
TGTGCCAGCAGCCCTGTCAGACTAGCGGGGGGCCGTCCGTCCAATGAGCAGTTCTTC
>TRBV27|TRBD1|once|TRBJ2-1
CASSLPLGTGVYNEQFF
TGTGCCAGCAGTTTACCCCTCGGGACAGGTGTATACAATGAGCAGTTCTTC
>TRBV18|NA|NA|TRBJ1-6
CASSPGLRGNSPLHF
TGTGCCAGCTCACCAGGGCTGCGTGGGAATTCACCCCTCCACTTT
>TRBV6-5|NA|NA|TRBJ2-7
CASSYDAGRSYEQYF
TGTGCCAGCAGTTATGATGCGGGGCGTTCCTACGAGCAGTACTTC
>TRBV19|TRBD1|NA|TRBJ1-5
CASKGQIPYQPQHF
TGTGCCAGTAAGGGACAGATACCTTATCAGCCCCAGCATTTT
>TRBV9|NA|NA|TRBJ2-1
CASSQDWNYNEQFF
TGTGCCAGCAGCCAGGACTGGAACTACAATGAGCAGTTCTTC
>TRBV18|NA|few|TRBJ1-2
CASSPQGLIYGYTF
TGTGCCAGCTCACCACAGGGGCTAATTTATGGCTACACCTTC
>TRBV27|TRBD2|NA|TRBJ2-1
CASSYGGAPYNEQFF
TGTGCCAGCAGCTACGGGGGGGCTCCCTACAATGAGCAGTTCTTC
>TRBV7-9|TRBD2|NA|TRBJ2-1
CASSLGRWASGGAEQFF
TGTGCCAGCAGCTTAGGTCGATGGGCTAGCGGGGGGGCTGAGCAGTTCTTC
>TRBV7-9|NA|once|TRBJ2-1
CASNPKSGSNEQFF
TGTGCCAGCAACCCCAAATCGGGGTCCAATGAGCAGTTCTTC
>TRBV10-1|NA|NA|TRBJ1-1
CASRQIPGAFF
TGCGCCAGCAGGCAGATCCCGGGGGCTTTCTTT
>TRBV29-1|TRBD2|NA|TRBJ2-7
CSVAVGGGDYEQYF
TGCAGCGTTGCTGTTGGGGGGGGAGACTACGAGCAGTACTTC
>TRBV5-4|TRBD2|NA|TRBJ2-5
CASSFDGLAGIVETQYF
TGTGCCAGCAGCTTCGACGGGCTAGCGGGGATTGTCGAGACCCAGTACTTC
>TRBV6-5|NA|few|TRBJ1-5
CASSYSASSNQPQHF
TGTGCCAGCAGTTACTCGGCAAGTAGCAATCAGCCCCAGCATTTT
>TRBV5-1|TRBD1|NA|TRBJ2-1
CASTLDRVGEQFF
TGCGCCAGCACACTGGACAGGGTTGGTGAGCAGTTCTTC
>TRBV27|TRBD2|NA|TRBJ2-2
CASAAGGPTGELFF
TGTGCCAGCGCGGCGGGGGGTCCCACCGGGGAGCTGTTTTTT
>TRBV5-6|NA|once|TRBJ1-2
CASSLFTDTVYGYTF
TGTGCCAGCAGCTTGTTTACGGACACGGTCTATGGCTACACCTTC
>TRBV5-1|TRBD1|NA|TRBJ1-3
CASSSQGAAGNTIYF
TGCGCCAGCAGCTCTCAGGGGGCTGCCGGAAACACCATATATTTT
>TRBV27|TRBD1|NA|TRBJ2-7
CASSTGTGASEQYF
TGTGCCAGTTCAACCGGGACAGGGGCTAGCGAGCAGTACTTC